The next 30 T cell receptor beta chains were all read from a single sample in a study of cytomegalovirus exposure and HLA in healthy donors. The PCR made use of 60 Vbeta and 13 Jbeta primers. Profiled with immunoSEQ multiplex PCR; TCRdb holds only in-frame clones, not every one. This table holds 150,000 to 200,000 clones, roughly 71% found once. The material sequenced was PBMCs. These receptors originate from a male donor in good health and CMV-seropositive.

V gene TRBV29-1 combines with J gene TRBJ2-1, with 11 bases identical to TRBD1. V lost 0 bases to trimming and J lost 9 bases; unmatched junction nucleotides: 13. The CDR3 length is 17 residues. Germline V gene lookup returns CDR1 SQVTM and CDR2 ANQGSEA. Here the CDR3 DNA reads TGCAGCGTTGAAGATAGGAGTGGGACAGGGGGACCCGGTGAGCAGTTCTTC. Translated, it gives CSVEDRSGTGGPGEQFF.

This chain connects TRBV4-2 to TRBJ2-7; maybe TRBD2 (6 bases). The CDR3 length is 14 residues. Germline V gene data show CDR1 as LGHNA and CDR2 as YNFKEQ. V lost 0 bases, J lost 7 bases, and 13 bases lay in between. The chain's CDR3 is CASSQEGGVGEQYF. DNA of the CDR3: TGTGCCAGCAGCCAAGAGGGGGGAGTGGGAGAGCAGTACTTC.

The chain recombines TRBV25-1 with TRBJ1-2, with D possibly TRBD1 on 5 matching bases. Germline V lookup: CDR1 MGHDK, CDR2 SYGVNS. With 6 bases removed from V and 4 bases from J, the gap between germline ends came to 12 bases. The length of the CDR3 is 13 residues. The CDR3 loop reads CASSGGLFYGYTF. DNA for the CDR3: TGTGCCAGCAGCGGGGGACTCTTCTATGGCTACACCTTC.

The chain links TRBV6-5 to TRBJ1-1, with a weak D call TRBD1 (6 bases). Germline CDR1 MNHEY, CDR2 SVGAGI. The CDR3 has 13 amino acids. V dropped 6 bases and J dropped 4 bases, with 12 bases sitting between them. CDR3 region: CASRQGPSTEAFF. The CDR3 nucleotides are TGTGCCAGCAGACAGGGACCGAGCACTGAAGCTTTCTTT.

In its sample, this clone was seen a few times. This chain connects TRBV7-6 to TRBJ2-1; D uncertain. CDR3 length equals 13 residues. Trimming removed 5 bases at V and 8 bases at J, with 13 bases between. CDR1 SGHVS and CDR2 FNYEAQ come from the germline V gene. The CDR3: CASSRSNADEQFF. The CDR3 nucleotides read TGTGCCAGCAGCCGGAGCAACGCCGATGAGCAGTTCTTC.

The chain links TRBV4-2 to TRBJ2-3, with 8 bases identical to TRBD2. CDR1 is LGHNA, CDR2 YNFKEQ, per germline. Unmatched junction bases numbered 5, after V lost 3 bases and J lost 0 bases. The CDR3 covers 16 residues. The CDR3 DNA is TGTGCCAGCAGCCATTCACTAGCGGCTAGCACAGATACGCAGTATTTT. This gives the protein CASSHSLAASTDTQYF.

The CDR3 DNA reads TGCGCCAGCAGCTACTCCCTTTTACCAACCTCCTACAATGAGCAGTTCTTC. The encoded protein is CASSYSLLPTSYNEQFF. The J gene is TRBJ2-1, the V gene TRBV4-1; D is unclear. The V gene lost 5 bases and the J gene lost 0 bases, with 17 bases spanning the gap. The germline V gene has CDR1 MGHRA and CDR2 YSYEKL. CDR3 length: 17 residues.

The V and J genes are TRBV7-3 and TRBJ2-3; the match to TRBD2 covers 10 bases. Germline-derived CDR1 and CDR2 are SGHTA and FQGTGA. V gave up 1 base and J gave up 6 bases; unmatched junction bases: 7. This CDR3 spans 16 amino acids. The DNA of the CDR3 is TGTGCCAGCAGCTTAAATTTGCTAGCGGGGGCTGATACGCAGTATTTT. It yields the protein CASSLNLLAGADTQYF.

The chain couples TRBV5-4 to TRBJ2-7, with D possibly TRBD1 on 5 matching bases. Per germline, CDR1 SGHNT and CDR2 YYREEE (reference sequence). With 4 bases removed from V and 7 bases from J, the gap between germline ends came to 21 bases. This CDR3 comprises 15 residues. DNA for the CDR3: TGTGCCAGCAGCCAAGGGGTCGAACTTATGATGGAGCAGTACTTC. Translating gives CASSQGVELMMEQYF.

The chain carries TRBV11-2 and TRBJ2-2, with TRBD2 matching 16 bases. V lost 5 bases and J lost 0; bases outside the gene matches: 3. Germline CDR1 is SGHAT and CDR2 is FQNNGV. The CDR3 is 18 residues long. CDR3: CASSPGLAGGTNTGELFF. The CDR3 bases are TGTGCCAGCAGCCCGGGACTAGCGGGGGGGACGAACACCGGGGAGCTGTTTTTT. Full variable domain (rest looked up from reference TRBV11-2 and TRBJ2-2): EAGVAQSPRYKIIEKRQSVAFWCNPISGHATLYWYQQILGQGPKLLIQFQNNGVVDDSQLPKDRFSAERLKGVDSTLKIQPAKLEDSAVYLCASSPGLAGGTNTGELFFGEGSRLTVL.

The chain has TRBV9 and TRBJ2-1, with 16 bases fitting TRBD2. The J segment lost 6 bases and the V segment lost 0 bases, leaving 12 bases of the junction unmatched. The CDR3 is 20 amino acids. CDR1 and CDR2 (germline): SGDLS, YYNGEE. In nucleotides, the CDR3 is TGTGCCAGCAGCGTAGGAACGGGACTAGCGGGGGGGCCAACGTCCAATGAGCAGTTCTTC. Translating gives CASSVGTGLAGGPTSNEQFF.

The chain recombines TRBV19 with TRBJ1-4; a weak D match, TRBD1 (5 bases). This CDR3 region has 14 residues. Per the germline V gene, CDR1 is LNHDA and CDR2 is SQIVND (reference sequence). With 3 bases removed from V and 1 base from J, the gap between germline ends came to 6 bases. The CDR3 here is CASSMQGTNEKLFF. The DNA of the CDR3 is TGTGCCAGTAGTATGCAGGGAACTAATGAAAAACTGTTTTTT.

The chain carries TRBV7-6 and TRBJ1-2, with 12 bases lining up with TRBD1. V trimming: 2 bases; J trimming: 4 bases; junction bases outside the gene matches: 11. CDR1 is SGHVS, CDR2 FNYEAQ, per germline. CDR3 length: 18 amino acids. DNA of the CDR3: TGTGCCAGCAGCTTACCCCGGGACAGGGGGCGCCGGGTCTATGGCTACACCTTC. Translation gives CASSLPRDRGRRVYGYTF.

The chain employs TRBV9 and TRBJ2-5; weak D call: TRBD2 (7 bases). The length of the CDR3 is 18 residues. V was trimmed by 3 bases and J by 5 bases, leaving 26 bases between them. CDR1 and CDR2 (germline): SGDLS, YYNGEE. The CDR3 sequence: CASSAQLDFGRGGETQYF. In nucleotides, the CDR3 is TGTGCCAGCAGCGCTCAACTGGACTTCGGCAGGGGAGGGGAGACCCAGTACTTC.

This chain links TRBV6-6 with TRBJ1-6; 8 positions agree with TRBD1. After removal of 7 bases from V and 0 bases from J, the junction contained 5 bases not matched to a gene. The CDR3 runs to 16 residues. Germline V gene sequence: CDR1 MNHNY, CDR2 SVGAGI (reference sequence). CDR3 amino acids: CASIRDRLSYNSPLHF. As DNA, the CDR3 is TGTGCCAGCATCAGGGACAGGCTCTCCTATAATTCACCCCTCCACTTT.

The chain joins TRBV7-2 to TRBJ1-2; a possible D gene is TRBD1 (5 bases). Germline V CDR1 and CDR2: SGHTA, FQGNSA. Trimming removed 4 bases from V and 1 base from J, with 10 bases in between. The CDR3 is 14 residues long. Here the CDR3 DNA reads TGTGCCAGCAGCTCCTTCGACAGTAACTATGGCTACACCTTC. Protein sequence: CASSSFDSNYGYTF.

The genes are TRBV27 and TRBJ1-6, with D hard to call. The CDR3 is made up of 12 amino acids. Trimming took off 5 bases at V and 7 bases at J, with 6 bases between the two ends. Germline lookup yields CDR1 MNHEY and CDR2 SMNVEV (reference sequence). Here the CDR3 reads CASSPINSPLHF. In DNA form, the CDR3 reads TGTGCCAGCAGTCCTATAAATTCACCCCTCCACTTT.

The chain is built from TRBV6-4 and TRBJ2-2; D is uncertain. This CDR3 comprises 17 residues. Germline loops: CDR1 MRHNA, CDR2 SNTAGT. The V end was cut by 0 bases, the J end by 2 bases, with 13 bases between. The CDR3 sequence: CASSDSMAGLNTGELFF. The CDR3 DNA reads TGTGCCAGCAGTGACTCGATGGCAGGCCTTAACACCGGGGAGCTGTTTTTT.

Here the CDR3 reads CASSLGRGVRGDTQYF. CDR3 nucleotides: TGTGCCAGCAGCTTGGGGCGGGGGGTTCGCGGAGATACGCAGTATTTT. The V and J genes are TRBV7-3 and TRBJ2-3; 8 bases agree with TRBD2. This CDR3 comprises 16 residues. Unmatched junction bases numbered 10, after V lost 3 bases and J lost 5 bases. Germline assignment: CDR1 SGHTA and CDR2 FQGTGA.

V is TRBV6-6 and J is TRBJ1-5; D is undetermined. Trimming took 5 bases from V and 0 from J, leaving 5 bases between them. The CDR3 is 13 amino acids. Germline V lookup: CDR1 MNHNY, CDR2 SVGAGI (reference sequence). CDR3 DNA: TGTGCCAGCAGTCTAGATAGCAATCAGCCCCAGCATTTT. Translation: CASSLDSNQPQHF.

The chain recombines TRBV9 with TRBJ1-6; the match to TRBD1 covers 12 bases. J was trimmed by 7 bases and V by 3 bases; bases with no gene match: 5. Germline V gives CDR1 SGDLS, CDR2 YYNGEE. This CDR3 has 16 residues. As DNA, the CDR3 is TGTGCCAGCAGCGCCGGGACAGGGGGCGAAAATTCACCCCTCCACTTT. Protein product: CASSAGTGGENSPLHF.

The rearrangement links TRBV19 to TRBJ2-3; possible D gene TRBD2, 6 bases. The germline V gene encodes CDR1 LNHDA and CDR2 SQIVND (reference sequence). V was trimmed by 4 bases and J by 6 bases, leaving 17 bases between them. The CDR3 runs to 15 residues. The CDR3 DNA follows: TGTGCCAGTAGTACCCCGGGACTGACCAGGGATACGCAGTATTTT. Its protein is CASSTPGLTRDTQYF.

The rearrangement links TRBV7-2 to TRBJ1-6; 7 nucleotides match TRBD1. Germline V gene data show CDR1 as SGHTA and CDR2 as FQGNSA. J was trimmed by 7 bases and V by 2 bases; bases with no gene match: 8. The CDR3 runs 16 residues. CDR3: CASSLTSRQGNSPLHF. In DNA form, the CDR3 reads TGTGCCAGCAGCTTAACAAGTCGACAGGGAAATTCACCCCTCCACTTT.

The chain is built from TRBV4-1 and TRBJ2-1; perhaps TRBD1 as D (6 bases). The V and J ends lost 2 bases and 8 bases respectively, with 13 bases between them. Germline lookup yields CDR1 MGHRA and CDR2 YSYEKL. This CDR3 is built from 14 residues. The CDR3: CASSQNSGHYEQFF. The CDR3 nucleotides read TGCGCCAGCAGCCAAAATTCGGGACATTATGAGCAGTTCTTC.

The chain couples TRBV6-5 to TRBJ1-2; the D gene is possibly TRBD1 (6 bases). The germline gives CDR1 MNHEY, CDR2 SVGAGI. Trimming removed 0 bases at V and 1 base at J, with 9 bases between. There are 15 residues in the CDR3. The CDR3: CASSYSRGFNYGYTF. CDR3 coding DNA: TGTGCCAGCAGTTACTCCAGGGGATTTAACTATGGCTACACCTTC.

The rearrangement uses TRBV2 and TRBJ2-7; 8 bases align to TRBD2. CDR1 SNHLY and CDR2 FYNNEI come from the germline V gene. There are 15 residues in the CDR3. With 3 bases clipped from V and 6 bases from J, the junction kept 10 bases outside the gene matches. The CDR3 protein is CASSDWYSGAGEQYF. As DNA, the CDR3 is TGTGCCAGCAGTGACTGGTATAGCGGGGCGGGCGAGCAGTACTTC.

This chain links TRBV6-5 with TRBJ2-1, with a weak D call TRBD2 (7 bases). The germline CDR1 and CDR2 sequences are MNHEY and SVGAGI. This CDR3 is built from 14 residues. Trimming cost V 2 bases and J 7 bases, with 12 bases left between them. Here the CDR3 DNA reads TGTGCCAGCAGTTACGGGGGGGCGGGAAATGAGCAGTTCTTC. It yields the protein CASSYGGAGNEQFF.

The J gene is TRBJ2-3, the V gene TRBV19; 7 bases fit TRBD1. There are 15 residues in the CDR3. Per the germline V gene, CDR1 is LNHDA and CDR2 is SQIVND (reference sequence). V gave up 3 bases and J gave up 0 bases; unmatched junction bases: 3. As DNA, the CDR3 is TGTGCCAGTAGTATGGGACAGACCAGCACAGATACGCAGTATTTT. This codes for CASSMGQTSTDTQYF.

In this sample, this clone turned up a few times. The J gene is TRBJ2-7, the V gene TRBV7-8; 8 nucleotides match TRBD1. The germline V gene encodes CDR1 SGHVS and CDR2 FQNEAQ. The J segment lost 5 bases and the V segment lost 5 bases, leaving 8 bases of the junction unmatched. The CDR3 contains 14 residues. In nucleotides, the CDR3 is TGTGCCAGCAGCCACTGGGGACAGGCCGACGAGCAGTACTTC. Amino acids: CASSHWGQADEQYF.

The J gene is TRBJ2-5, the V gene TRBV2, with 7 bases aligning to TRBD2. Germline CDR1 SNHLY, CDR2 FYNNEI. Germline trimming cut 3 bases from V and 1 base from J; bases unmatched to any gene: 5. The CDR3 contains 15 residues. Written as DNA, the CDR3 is TGTGCCAGCAGTGATGGGGGGGTGATCCAAGAGACCCAGTACTTC. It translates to CASSDGGVIQETQYF.